These 22 T cell receptor beta chains share one sample of origin, sequenced in a study of cytomegalovirus exposure and HLA in healthy donors. The study ran its PCR with 60 Vbeta and 13 Jbeta primers. The table came from immunoSEQ multiplex PCR; TCRdb's copy has only in-frame clones and leaves some out. Of approximately 140,000 clones in the sample, 65% to 85% were seen once. The sequenced material came from PBMCs. These receptors came from a woman in her 40s in good health and CMV-seropositive.

This chain uses TRBV11-2 with TRBJ1-1; D ambiguous. V lost 3 bases to trimming and J lost 4 bases, with 9 bases between them. This CDR3 is built from 13 residues. CDR1 and CDR2 (germline): SGHAT, FQNNGV. CDR3 in DNA: TGTGCCAGCAGCTTCCGCCCGGGCACTGAAGCTTTCTTT. It is translated as CASSFRPGTEAFF.

V usage is TRBV28 and J usage is TRBJ1-5, with 11 bases that match TRBD1. In germline, CDR1 is MDHEN, CDR2 SYDVKM. Trimming cost V 6 bases and J 1 base; bases outside gene matches: 5. This CDR3 is built from 16 residues. CDR3: CASREGTGGSNQPQHF. CDR3 DNA sequence: TGTGCCAGCAGGGAGGGGACAGGGGGGAGCAATCAGCCCCAGCATTTT.

This rearrangement joins TRBV11-2 to TRBJ2-2; possible D gene TRBD2, 6 bases. This CDR3 has 14 amino acids. V was cut by 3 bases and J by 9 bases, with 14 bases left in between. Germline CDR1 and CDR2: SGHAT and FQNNGV. Written as DNA, the CDR3 is TGTGCCAGCAGCTTTTCGCCGGGGGTCCGGGAGCTGTTTTTT. This translates into CASSFSPGVRELFF.

Concerning this clone: The sample contains more than one DNA sequence encoding this CDR3. The chain carries TRBV6-1 and TRBJ1-1, with TRBD1 identical over 9 bases. Trimming at V came to 4 bases and at J to 5 bases, leaving 5 bases not matched to a gene. Germline V gene data show CDR1 as MNHNS and CDR2 as SASEGT. This CDR3 region has 14 residues. CDR3 sequence reads: CASSVGQGQTEAFF. In DNA, the CDR3 is TGTGCCAGCAGTGTCGGACAGGGGCAGACTGAAGCTTTCTTT.

This chain links TRBV5-4 with TRBJ2-7; TRBD1 aligns across 10 bases. V was pared by 6 bases and J by 1 base, with 7 bases of the junction left unmatched. The CDR3 is 15 amino acids. Per germline, CDR1 SGHNT and CDR2 YYREEE (reference sequence). The CDR3 reads CASTRQGAISYEQYF. As DNA, the CDR3 is TGTGCCAGCACCCGACAGGGGGCTATTTCCTACGAGCAGTACTTC.

The CDR3 loop reads CASSPVKGTANFQYF. In DNA form, the CDR3 reads TGTGCCAGTAGTCCCGTTAAGGGGACAGCGAATTTCCAGTACTTC. The chain links TRBV19 to TRBJ2-7, with TRBD1 matching 7 bases. Germline trimming cut 5 bases from V and 10 bases from J; bases unmatched to any gene: 17. There are 15 residues in the CDR3. CDR1 is LNHDA and CDR2 is SQIVND in the germline V gene (reference sequence). Together with reference TRBV19 and TRBJ2-7, the CDR3 gives the full variable domain: DGGITQSPKYLFRKEGQNVTLSCEQNLNHDAMYWYRQDPGQGLRLIYYSQIVNDFQKGDIAEGYSVSREKKESFPLTVTSAQKNPTAFYLCASSPVKGTANFQYFGPGTRLTVT.

The J gene is TRBJ1-6, the V gene TRBV25-1; D is undetermined. Looked up from germline, CDR1 is MGHDK and CDR2 is SYGVNS. This CDR3 has 14 amino acids. The V end was cut by 2 bases, the J end by 9 bases, with 11 bases between. CDR3 amino acids: CASSERLGVSPLHF. For the CDR3, the DNA is TGTGCCAGCAGTGAAAGGTTGGGAGTTTCACCCCTCCACTTT.

J is TRBJ2-7 and V is TRBV7-9; D is undetermined. This CDR3 has 12 residues. The V and J ends lost 1 base and 5 bases respectively, with 6 bases between them. Germline V lookup: CDR1 SEHNR, CDR2 FQNEAQ (reference sequence). The CDR3 nucleotides are TGTGCCAGCAGCTTAGACTATCACGAGCAGTACTTC. Translation gives CASSLDYHEQYF.

The gene calls are TRBV10-2 and TRBJ1-4; 8 bases map to TRBD1. J gave up 3 bases and V 8 bases, and 8 bases lay outside the gene matches. The CDR3 sequence is 15 residues long. Germline V gene sequence: CDR1 WSHSY, CDR2 SAAADI. The CDR3 DNA reads TGCGCCAGCTCGACAGGGGTAGGGGCTAATGAAAAACTGTTTTTT. Translated: CASSTGVGANEKLFF.

The rearrangement links TRBV6-5 to TRBJ2-5; possibly TRBD2 for D (6 bases). Germline CDR1 and CDR2: MNHEY and SVGAGI. The CDR3 length is 14 residues. V was pared by 6 bases and J by 5 bases, with 16 bases between. CDR3 nucleotide sequence: TGTGCCAGCAGGCCGGACGGGAGAGGGGAGACCCAGTACTTC. Residues: CASRPDGRGETQYF.

The chain joins TRBV29-1 to TRBJ2-5; D not resolved. Trimming cost V 7 bases and J 2 bases, with 5 bases left between them. Germline V gene sequence: CDR1 SQVTM, CDR2 ANQGSEA. This CDR3 spans 10 amino acids. CDR3 coding DNA: TGCAGCGCATTTCAAGAGACCCAGTACTTC. Translating gives CSAFQETQYF.

The chain uses TRBV19 and TRBJ1-3, with D unclear. V lost 5 bases to trimming and J lost 5 bases, with 10 bases between them. Germline CDR1 reads LNHDA; CDR2 reads SQIVND (reference sequence). This CDR3 spans 13 amino acids. As DNA, the CDR3 is TGTGCCAGTAGTTCTGCAGTCCGAAACACCATATATTTT. Its protein product is CASSSAVRNTIYF. The full variable domain, rest sourced from reference TRBV19 and TRBJ1-3, is DGGITQSPKYLFRKEGQNVTLSCEQNLNHDAMYWYRQDPGQGLRLIYYSQIVNDFQKGDIAEGYSVSREKKESFPLTVTSAQKNPTAFYLCASSSAVRNTIYFGEGSWLTVV.

The chain links TRBV6-1 to TRBJ2-3, with TRBD2 identical over 15 bases. V lost 4 bases to trimming and J lost 5 bases; unmatched junction nucleotides: 4. The CDR3 runs to 16 residues. From germline, CDR1 is MNHNS and CDR2 SASEGT. CDR3 in amino acids: CASSGTSGGAVDTQYF. CDR3 coding DNA: TGTGCCAGCAGTGGGACTAGCGGGGGGGCAGTAGATACGCAGTATTTT.

This chain connects TRBV5-1 to TRBJ1-2; D remains ambiguous. The ends were cut back, 0 bases at V and 2 bases at J, with 8 bases in the middle. This CDR3 region has 14 residues. Germline CDR1 is SGHRS and CDR2 is YFSETQ. The CDR3 bases are TGCGCCAGCAGCTTGGACAGCCCCAACTATGGCTACACCTTC. It is translated as CASSLDSPNYGYTF.

The chain has TRBV27 and TRBJ2-3, with D possibly TRBD2 on 6 matching bases. V lost 0 bases to trimming and J lost 3 bases, with 19 bases between them. The CDR3 extends over 18 amino acids. CDR1 MNHEY and CDR2 SMNVEV come from the germline V gene (reference sequence). In DNA form, the CDR3 reads TGTGCCAGCAGTTTATCGGAAATCGGGTACGGGAGAACAGATACGCAGTATTTT. It encodes CASSLSEIGYGRTDTQYF.

V and J are TRBV27 and TRBJ1-2, with D tentatively TRBD1 (5 bases). This CDR3 contains 13 residues. V lost 3 bases to trimming and J lost 6 bases, with 11 bases between them. Germline-derived CDR1 and CDR2 are MNHEY and SMNVEV (reference sequence). The CDR3 nucleotides are TGTGCCAGCAGTTTCAGGGATGGAAATGGCTACACCTTC. Amino acids: CASSFRDGNGYTF.

This clone was seen a single time. The rearrangement joins TRBV10-2 to TRBJ1-1; D might be TRBD1 (5 bases). Trimming shortened V by 10 bases and J by 11 bases, and 20 bases separated the two germline ends. The CDR3 consists of 12 residues. Germline V gene sequence: CDR1 WSHSY, CDR2 SAAADI. CDR3 coding DNA: TGCGCCACCACATTGGGGGGGTTCGAGGCTTTCTTT. Translation: CATTLGGFEAFF.

V gene TRBV6-1 combines with J gene TRBJ1-5; TRBD1 matches at 7 bases. V trimming: 6 bases; J trimming: 3 bases; junction bases outside the gene matches: 8. The CDR3 totals 15 residues. The germline V gene encodes CDR1 MNHNS and CDR2 SASEGT. The CDR3 sequence: CASSPGTANNQPQHF. CDR3 bases: TGTGCCAGCAGCCCCGGGACAGCAAACAATCAGCCCCAGCATTTT.

J is TRBJ2-7 and V is TRBV6-5; TRBD2 is a possible D gene (6 bases). Germline loops: CDR1 MNHEY, CDR2 SVGAGI. V was cut by 1 base and J by 2 bases, with 15 bases left in between. This CDR3 is built from 16 residues. CDR3 residues: CASSYYGAGTTYEQYF. CDR3 sequence (DNA): TGTGCCAGCAGTTACTATGGGGCGGGGACCACCTACGAGCAGTACTTC.

The V and J genes are TRBV7-9 and TRBJ1-2; 7 nucleotides agree with TRBD1. J lost 1 base, V lost 5 bases, and 7 bases had no gene match. The CDR3 contains 15 residues. Germline V CDR1 and CDR2: SEHNR, FQNEAQ (reference sequence). CDR3: CASSRHGQVNYGYTF. The CDR3 DNA reads TGTGCCAGCAGCCGACATGGACAGGTTAACTATGGCTACACCTTC.

V gene TRBV5-4 combines with J gene TRBJ2-3, with 14 nucleotides matching TRBD2. The CDR3 has 17 residues. Germline V lookup: CDR1 SGHNT, CDR2 YYREEE (reference sequence). V shed 0 bases, J shed 2 bases, and the junction held 2 bases outside the gene matches. In DNA, the CDR3 is TGTGCCAGCAGCTTGGGACTAGCGGGGGGGAACACAGATACGCAGTATTTT. Translated: CASSLGLAGGNTDTQYF.

This clone was counted only a few times. This sequence joins TRBV6-5 and TRBJ1-4; D may be TRBD1 (5 bases). CDR1 MNHEY and CDR2 SVGAGI come from the germline V gene. The CDR3 totals 14 residues. The germline V and J ends were trimmed by 7 bases and 3 bases, with 12 bases remaining between them. In nucleotides, the CDR3 is TGTGCCAGCATCACACAGGAGTCTAATGAAAAACTGTTTTTT. This translates into CASITQESNEKLFF.